Below, one T cell receptor beta chain is given with its context. The repertoire was sequenced with immunoSEQ multiplex PCR; TCRdb's copy has only in-frame clones and lacks some. The data contain over 80,000 clones, approximately 90% of them seen just once; the ten biggest clones take up approximately 8.9%. The data stem from a study of blood T cell repertoires in COVID-19. The germline V gene encodes CDR1 LNHDA and CDR2 SQIVND (reference sequence). This CDR3 region has 15 residues. V dropped 0 bases and J dropped 2 bases, with 8 bases sitting between them. Sequenced sample: peripheral blood. The source is a middle-aged man with acute or convalescent COVID-19. V is TRBV19 and J is TRBJ1-5; no clear D. The CDR3 nucleotides read TGTGCCAGTAGTATAGATCGACAAGGCAATCAGCCCCAGCATTTT. Its translation: CASSIDRQGNQPQHF.